Presented here are 13 T cell receptor beta chains from one specimen sequenced in a study of cytomegalovirus exposure and HLA in healthy donors. PCR amplification relied on 60 Vbeta primers (plus 13 Jbeta primers). The data were produced by immunoSEQ multiplex PCR, yet TCRdb's version contains in-frame clones alone and is incomplete. This sample has around 70,000 clones, with 60% to 80% found just once. The source material was PBMCs. The receptors were sampled from a girl aged 10-17 years in good health and CMV-seropositive.

This chain uses TRBV4-1 with TRBJ1-2, with TRBD1 identical over 9 bases. V lost 6 bases and J lost 8; bases outside the gene matches: 13. The germline gives CDR1 MGHRA, CDR2 YSYEKL. The CDR3 has 15 residues. As DNA, the CDR3 is TGCGCCAGCAGGCCCCCGGGACAGGGCATTGGCGGCTACACCTTC. It is translated as CASRPPGQGIGGYTF.

Details on this clone: An end of the junction does not agree with germline; a read error may underlie this. The V gene is TRBV28, the J gene TRBJ2-6; TRBD2 might be the D (5 bases). This CDR3 comprises 15 residues. Germline V gene data show CDR1 as MDHEN and CDR2 as SYDVKM. The CDR3: CASSLLGSGPNVLTF. CDR3 in DNA: TGTGCCAGCAGTTTACTGGGGAGTGGGCCCAACGTCCTGACTTTC.

V usage is TRBV7-8 and J usage is TRBJ2-7; TRBD2 aligns across 7 bases. The CDR3 has 15 residues. V lost 0 bases, J lost 1 base, and 3 bases stayed unmatched. CDR1 is SGHVS, CDR2 FQNEAQ, per germline. This chain's CDR3 is CASSLARLASYEQYF. The CDR3 DNA reads TGTGCCAGCAGCTTAGCAAGACTAGCTTCCTACGAGCAGTACTTC.

This clone was recorded a few times. J is TRBJ2-6 and V is TRBV5-1; no firm D call. This CDR3 contains 15 residues. V lost 4 bases, J lost 0 bases, and 8 bases lay in between. The germline gives CDR1 SGHRS, CDR2 YFSETQ. CDR3 sequence (DNA): TGCGCCAGCAGCCCCCAGGACTCTGGGGCCAACGTCCTGACTTTC. Its translation is CASSPQDSGANVLTF.

This chain uses TRBV5-1 with TRBJ2-2, with 8 nucleotides matching TRBD1. With V trimmed by 3 bases and J by 1 base, 8 bases remained unmatched. Germline V gene sequence: CDR1 SGHRS, CDR2 YFSETQ. This CDR3 comprises 17 residues. The CDR3 spells CASSSTSGTGNTGELFF. DNA for the CDR3: TGCGCCAGCAGCTCGACCTCCGGGACAGGGAACACCGGGGAGCTGTTTTTT.

This clone was picked up one time. V and J are TRBV7-2 and TRBJ1-5; TRBD1 is a possible D gene (5 bases). The CDR3 runs to 12 residues. V was pared by 7 bases and J by 4 bases, with 8 bases between. From germline, CDR1 is SGHTA and CDR2 FQGNSA. The CDR3 region is CASTQGNQPQHF. The CDR3 DNA sequence: TGTGCCAGCACTCAGGGAAATCAGCCCCAGCATTTT.

This chain uses TRBV2 with TRBJ2-5; the D gene is possibly TRBD1 (6 bases). CDR3 length: 15 residues. Trimming stripped 6 bases from V and 4 bases from J, with 18 bases between. In germline, CDR1 is SNHLY, CDR2 FYNNEI. In DNA form, the CDR3 reads TGTGCCAGCAGCCGCCTAGGACAGAGGGGAGAGACCCAGTACTTC. Its translation is CASSRLGQRGETQYF.

This clone was seen once. The rearrangement uses TRBV7-2 and TRBJ2-3; 13 bases map to TRBD2. V dropped 5 bases and J dropped 0; count of bases not matched to a gene: 2. CDR1 is SGHTA and CDR2 is FQGNSA in the germline V gene. The CDR3 is 16 residues long. In DNA form, the CDR3 reads TGTGCCAGCAGCCTACTAGCGGGAGGGAGCACAGATACGCAGTATTTT. Amino acids: CASSLLAGGSTDTQYF.

This chain uses TRBV28 with TRBJ1-1, with unresolved D. The CDR3 runs 12 residues. Germline V gene sequence: CDR1 MDHEN, CDR2 SYDVKM. V lost 6 bases, J lost 9 bases, and 14 bases lay in between. The CDR3 is CASRQPTGKAFF. The CDR3 DNA is TGTGCCAGCAGACAACCCACGGGGAAAGCTTTCTTT.

In its sample, this clone was seen a few times. The gene calls are TRBV6-5 and TRBJ1-1; 7 nucleotides agree with TRBD1. The CDR3 covers 15 residues. Unmatched junction bases numbered 7, after V lost 6 bases and J lost 0 bases. The germline gives CDR1 MNHEY, CDR2 SVGAGI. The CDR3 sequence: CASRIDRDMNTEAFF. The CDR3 region has the DNA TGTGCCAGCAGGATTGACAGGGATATGAACACTGAAGCTTTCTTT.

This chain links TRBV5-6 with TRBJ1-6; 7 bases map to TRBD1. Germline-derived CDR1 and CDR2 are SGHDT and YYEEEE. Trimming at V came to 4 bases and at J to 7 bases, leaving 11 bases not matched to a gene. This CDR3 has 16 residues. The CDR3 here is CASSVPGQPRNSPLHF. DNA of the CDR3: TGTGCCAGCAGCGTGCCGGGACAGCCGAGAAATTCACCCCTCCACTTT.

As regards this clone: An end of the junction differs from the germline gene, which may be a read error. J is TRBJ2-3 and V is TRBV7-7, with a possible D match to TRBD2 (5 bases). This CDR3 is 14 amino acids long. CDR1 and CDR2 (germline): SSHAT, FNYEAQ (reference sequence). CDR3 protein: CASSLGTGMDTQYF. CDR3 nucleotides: TGTGCTAGCAGCTTAGGAACGGGAATGGATACGCAGTATTTT.

In this sample, this clone turned up once. The V call is TRBV11-2, the J call TRBJ2-7; D might be TRBD1 (6 bases). The CDR3 loop spans 14 amino acids. Trimming stripped 5 bases from V and 12 bases from J, with 23 bases between. Germline assignment: CDR1 SGHAT and CDR2 FQNNGV. The CDR3 region has the DNA TGTGCCAGCAGCCCGGACAGTCCCGTAGTAGGACTGTACTTC. The encoded protein is CASSPDSPVVGLYF.